These 31 T cell receptor beta chains were all obtained from the same sample, sequenced in a study of PD-1 blockade in mismatch repair-deficient tumors. The method was immunoSEQ multiplex PCR; TCRdb's version includes in-frame clones alone and lacks a portion of them. Of roughly 130,000 clones listed, about nine tenths are singletons. The source material was peripheral blood, sampled 70 to 72 weeks after starting pembrolizumab. Receptors were obtained from an adult with mismatch repair-deficient cancer.

The V gene is TRBV10-2, the J gene TRBJ1-5; D perhaps matches TRBD1 (6 bases). The CDR3 sequence is 14 residues long. Trimming took 5 bases from V and 5 from J, leaving 13 bases between them. Germline CDR1 is WSHSY and CDR2 is SAAADI. CDR3 protein: CASSLGGFHQPQHF. The CDR3 DNA is TGCGCCAGCAGTTTGGGGGGCTTCCATCAGCCCCAGCATTTT.

V is TRBV27 and J is TRBJ2-1; possibly TRBD1 or TRBD2 for D (7 bases each). The CDR3 has 16 amino acids. In germline, CDR1 is MNHEY, CDR2 SMNVEV (reference sequence). V lost 3 bases and J 4 bases, leaving 16 bases between the germline ends. Written as DNA, the CDR3 is TGTGCCAGCAGTTTCGGGACCAGGGGGGGGTACAATGAGCAGTTCTTC. Translated, it gives CASSFGTRGGYNEQFF.

The genes are TRBV6-4 and TRBJ2-6; D might be TRBD1 (6 bases). Germline CDR1 MRHNA, CDR2 SNTAGT. The CDR3 length is 16 residues. Trimming took 0 bases from V and 0 from J, leaving 6 bases between them. The CDR3 DNA reads as TGTGCCAGCAGTGACTCGGACAGCTCTGGGGCCAACGTCCTGACTTTC. Its translation is CASSDSDSSGANVLTF.

This chain uses TRBV13 with TRBJ2-7; 10 nucleotides align to TRBD2. There are 18 residues in the CDR3. Germline V gene data show CDR1 as PRHDT and CDR2 as FYEKMQ (reference sequence). The J segment lost 7 bases and the V segment lost 6 bases, leaving 21 bases of the junction unmatched. The CDR3 sequence: CASSSSRGLAGAPWEQYF. The CDR3 DNA reads TGTGCCAGCAGTTCAAGTCGTGGGCTAGCGGGAGCCCCTTGGGAGCAGTACTTC. Filled out from reference TRBV13 and TRBJ2-7, the complete variable domain reads AAGVIQSPRHLIKEKRETATLKCYPIPRHDTVYWYQQGPGQDPQFLISFYEKMQSDKGSIPDRFSAQQFSDYHSELNMSSLELGDSALYFCASSSSRGLAGAPWEQYFGPGTRLTVT.

The chain has TRBV7-9 and TRBJ2-3, with D perhaps being TRBD1 or TRBD2 (5 bases each). CDR3 length equals 14 residues. Germline V gives CDR1 SEHNR, CDR2 FQNEAQ (reference sequence). V lost 6 bases, J lost 2 bases, and 12 bases lay in between. The CDR3 reads CASSPGALTDTQYF. CDR3 in DNA: TGTGCCAGCAGTCCCGGGGCACTCACAGATACGCAGTATTTT.

This chain connects TRBV4-3 to TRBJ2-7, with 8 bases aligning to TRBD2. The CDR3 has 14 residues. Trimming removed 2 bases from V and 3 bases from J; junction bases left unmatched: 3. Germline V gene sequence: CDR1 LGHNA, CDR2 YSLEER. In DNA, the CDR3 is TGCGCCAGCAGCCAAATAGCGGGGAACTACGAGCAGTACTTC. Translation gives CASSQIAGNYEQYF.

The chain joins TRBV29-1 to TRBJ2-1; TRBD2 might be the D (6 bases). Trimming cost V 3 bases and J 6 bases, with 12 bases left between them. CDR1 SQVTM and CDR2 ANQGSEA come from the germline V gene. The CDR3 is made up of 13 amino acids. The CDR3 coding sequence is TGCAGCGTTGATAGGAGGGGCGTCAATGAGCAGTTCTTC. The encoded protein is CSVDRRGVNEQFF.

The chain carries TRBV6-4 and TRBJ2-2; 14 bases fit TRBD2. Trimming removed 0 bases from V and 6 bases from J; junction bases left unmatched: 0. The CDR3 extends over 16 amino acids. The V gene's germline CDR1 is MRHNA and CDR2 SNTAGT. CDR3 nucleotide sequence: TGTGCCAGCAGTGACTCGGGACTAGCGGGAGCCGGGGAGCTGTTTTTT. Its translation is CASSDSGLAGAGELFF.

There are a few counts of this clone. The CDR3 DNA reads as TGTGCCAGCAGCTCAGACCATTGGGACAGGGGGGAGGGCACAGATACGCAGTATTTT. This gives the protein CASSSDHWDRGEGTDTQYF. The chain has TRBV7-9 and TRBJ2-3, with 11 bases lining up with TRBD1. The V segment lost 4 bases and the J segment 1 base; nucleotides outside the gene matches: 13. Germline V lookup: CDR1 SEHNR, CDR2 FQNEAQ (reference sequence). This CDR3 spans 19 amino acids.

This chain links TRBV30 with TRBJ1-2, with unresolved D. Trimming stripped 4 bases from V and 0 bases from J, with 9 bases between. The CDR3 spans 13 residues. Germline-derived CDR1 and CDR2 are GTSNPN and SVGIG (reference sequence). The CDR3, as DNA: TGTGCCTGGAAATGGCCAGCTAACTATGGCTACACCTTC. As protein: CAWKWPANYGYTF.

This rearrangement joins TRBV4-3 to TRBJ2-7, with 14 bases aligning to TRBD2. In germline, CDR1 is LGHNA, CDR2 YSLEER. J was trimmed by 5 bases and V by 4 bases; bases with no gene match: 4. This CDR3 is built from 15 residues. The DNA of the CDR3 is TGCGCCAGCAGCCCGACTAGCGGGAGGGCCGACGAGCAGTACTTC. As protein: CASSPTSGRADEQYF.

This chain uses TRBV13 with TRBJ2-7; TRBD2 is a possible D gene (5 bases). CDR3 length equals 14 residues. V dropped 4 bases and J dropped 3 bases, with 13 bases sitting between them. CDR1 PRHDT and CDR2 FYEKMQ come from the germline V gene (reference sequence). The CDR3 DNA is TGTGCCAGCAGCTGGACTCAGCAAAGCTACGAGCAGTACTTC. Its protein is CASSWTQQSYEQYF.

V usage is TRBV27 and J usage is TRBJ2-7; 9 nucleotides line up with TRBD1. V was clipped by 7 bases and J by 4 bases; unmatched bases: 8. In germline, CDR1 is MNHEY, CDR2 SMNVEV (reference sequence). The CDR3 loop spans 14 amino acids. The CDR3 region is CASKQGAVEYEQYF. In nucleotides, the CDR3 is TGTGCCAGCAAACAGGGGGCCGTTGAGTACGAGCAGTACTTC.

CDR3 bases: TGTGCCAGCAGTAATCCCGGACAGGGCTCCTACGAGCAGTACTTC. Translation gives CASSNPGQGSYEQYF. The chain links TRBV28 to TRBJ2-7, with TRBD1 matching 8 bases. The CDR3 has 15 residues. CDR1 is MDHEN and CDR2 is SYDVKM in the germline V gene. The J segment lost 0 bases and the V segment lost 5 bases, leaving 6 bases of the junction unmatched.

The chain is built from TRBV27 and TRBJ2-2; 15 positions match TRBD2. Germline CDR1 MNHEY, CDR2 SMNVEV (reference sequence). V shed 10 bases, J shed 5 bases, and the junction held 11 bases outside the gene matches. This CDR3 contains 17 residues. The chain's CDR3 is CATSGLAGGPGTGELFF. DNA for the CDR3: TGTGCCACCTCGGGACTAGCGGGAGGCCCCGGGACCGGGGAGCTGTTTTTT.

This rearrangement joins TRBV2 to TRBJ2-5; TRBD2 matches at 9 bases. The length of the CDR3 is 13 residues. Germline CDR1 reads SNHLY; CDR2 reads FYNNEI. Unmatched junction bases numbered 8, after V lost 8 bases and J lost 7 bases. The CDR3 reads CASFSGSIGTQYF. CDR3 nucleotide sequence: TGTGCCAGCTTTAGCGGGAGTATCGGGACCCAGTACTTC.

This clone was seen more than once but under ten times. The chain uses TRBV15 and TRBJ2-7; D possibly uses TRBD1 or TRBD2 (6 bases each). Germline CDR1 LNHNV, CDR2 YYDKDF (reference sequence). The V end lost 8 bases, the J end lost 2 bases, and 19 bases lay between the germline ends. The CDR3 is 15 residues long. CDR3 amino acids: CATGGGAARPYEQYF. In DNA, the CDR3 is TGTGCCACCGGGGGCGGGGCAGCGAGACCCTACGAGCAGTACTTC.

V and J are TRBV28 and TRBJ2-7; 10 positions match TRBD2. Germline V lookup: CDR1 MDHEN, CDR2 SYDVKM. Trimming took 6 bases from V and 0 from J; bases not matched to a gene: 8. The CDR3 runs to 16 residues. DNA for the CDR3: TGTGCCAGCAGACCCCTAGCGGGAGCCAGCTCCTACGAGCAGTACTTC. It specifies CASRPLAGASSYEQYF.

The J gene is TRBJ2-3, the V gene TRBV19; D is undetermined. V gave up 4 bases and J gave up 1 base, with 9 bases separating them. The CDR3 covers 14 residues. Germline values: CDR1 LNHDA, CDR2 SQIVND (reference sequence). The CDR3 nucleotides read TGTGCCAGTAGTACCCTGGCTGGCACAGATACGCAGTATTTT. This translates into CASSTLAGTDTQYF.

The V call is TRBV11-3, the J call TRBJ2-7, with D possibly being TRBD1 (6 bases). This CDR3 spans 13 amino acids. Trimming left V 5 bases short and J 3 bases short, with 11 bases between. The germline CDR1 and CDR2 sequences are SGHNT and YENEEA. The CDR3 here is CASSVGTHYEQYF. CDR3 nucleotide sequence: TGTGCCAGCAGCGTAGGGACACACTACGAGCAGTACTTC.

This clone was recorded once. The chain combines TRBV5-6 with TRBJ1-1; D is uncertain. This CDR3 contains 12 residues. V dropped 5 bases and J dropped 0 bases, with 5 bases sitting between them. The germline gives CDR1 SGHDT, CDR2 YYEEEE. Here the CDR3 DNA reads TGTGCCAGCAGTAAGATGAACACTGAAGCTTTCTTT. Translating it yields CASSKMNTEAFF. The full variable domain, completed using reference TRBV5-6 and TRBJ1-1, is DAGVTQSPTHLIKTRGQQVTLRCSPKSGHDTVSWYQQALGQGPQFIFQYYEEEERQRGNFPDRFSGHQFPNYSSELNVNALLLGDSALYLCASSKMNTEAFFGQGTRLTVV.

In its sample, this clone was seen a few times. J is TRBJ2-3 and V is TRBV7-9; no clear D gene. This CDR3 region has 12 residues. Germline V gives CDR1 SEHNR, CDR2 FQNEAQ (reference sequence). V was cut by 3 bases and J by 2 bases, with 3 bases left in between. The CDR3 sequence: CASSLATDTQYF. The CDR3 nucleotides are TGTGCCAGCAGCTTGGCCACAGATACGCAGTATTTT.

The gene calls are TRBV5-6 and TRBJ2-2; 9 bases agree with TRBD1. The trim removed 2 bases at V and 0 bases at J, leaving 2 bases unmatched. This CDR3 comprises 16 residues. Germline V gene lookup returns CDR1 SGHDT and CDR2 YYEEEE. The CDR3 nucleotides are TGTGCCAGCAGCTTCCGGACAGGGGCGAACACCGGGGAGCTGTTTTTT. Encoded protein: CASSFRTGANTGELFF.

This chain joins TRBV5-4 and TRBJ1-1; 8 bases map to TRBD1. J lost 6 bases, V lost 0 bases, and 4 bases had no gene match. Germline assignment: CDR1 SGHNT and CDR2 YYREEE (reference sequence). The CDR3 totals 14 residues. The CDR3 DNA reads as TGTGCCAGCAGCTTGGCGGACAGGGCCGCTGAAGCTTTCTTT. It translates to CASSLADRAAEAFF. The whole variable domain, remainder taken from reference TRBV5-4 and TRBJ1-1, is ETGVTQSPTHLIKTRGQQVTLRCSSQSGHNTVSWYQQALGQGPQFIFQYYREEENGRGNFPPRFSGLQFPNYSSELNVNALELDDSALYLCASSLADRAAEAFFGQGTRLTVV.

The chain recombines TRBV7-6 with TRBJ2-7; TRBD2 aligns across 8 bases. The CDR3 is made up of 14 amino acids. Germline V lookup: CDR1 SGHVS, CDR2 FNYEAQ. The junction had 3 bases not matched to a gene; V was cut back by 2 bases and J by 3 bases. CDR3 bases: TGTGCCAGCAGCTTAAGGGGGACTAGCTACGAGCAGTACTTC. Translating gives CASSLRGTSYEQYF.

The rearrangement joins TRBV4-1 to TRBJ1-4; 8 positions agree with TRBD1. CDR3 length: 16 amino acids. V trimming: 4 bases; J trimming: 5 bases; junction bases outside the gene matches: 9. Germline values: CDR1 MGHRA, CDR2 YSYEKL. The CDR3 nucleotides are TGCGCCAGCAGCCCGGGGTTTAGACAGGGGAATGAAAAACTGTTTTTT. Translation: CASSPGFRQGNEKLFF.

The chain carries TRBV6-5 and TRBJ2-2; TRBD1 aligns across 8 bases. Germline CDR1 and CDR2: MNHEY and SVGAGI. This CDR3 comprises 15 residues. With V trimmed by 1 base and J by 7 bases, 5 bases remained unmatched. CDR3 amino acids: CASSYLSTGDGELFF. The CDR3 DNA reads as TGTGCCAGCAGTTACTTATCGACAGGGGACGGGGAGCTGTTTTTT.

The chain recombines TRBV6-6 with TRBJ2-7, with 11 bases lining up with TRBD1. After removal of 2 bases from V and 4 bases from J, the junction contained 1 base not matched to a gene. This CDR3 contains 14 residues. Germline V gene lookup returns CDR1 MNHNY and CDR2 SVGAGI (reference sequence). The CDR3 reads CASSYGDRGYEQYF. For the CDR3, the DNA is TGTGCCAGCAGTTACGGGGACAGGGGGTACGAGCAGTACTTC.

This chain uses TRBV6-5 with TRBJ2-5, with 7 positions matching TRBD1. CDR1 is MNHEY, CDR2 SVGAGI, per germline. CDR3 length equals 13 residues. Trimming at V came to 1 base and at J to 4 bases, leaving 0 bases not matched to a gene. DNA of the CDR3: TGTGCCAGCAGTTACTACAGGGGAGAGACCCAGTACTTC. Residues: CASSYYRGETQYF.

The rearrangement uses TRBV11-3 and TRBJ2-2, with a tentative D call TRBD2 (6 bases). Trimming stripped 3 bases from V and 2 bases from J, with 10 bases between. CDR1 is SGHNT, CDR2 YENEEA, per germline. This CDR3 comprises 15 residues. CDR3 bases: TGTGCCAGCAGCTTGCTAGCGACTAACACCGGGGAGCTGTTTTTT. It codes for CASSLLATNTGELFF.

CDR3 sequence (DNA): TGTGCCAGCAGCCCGGCGACTAGCGGGTTTCTCTACAATGAGCAGTTCTTC. It yields the protein CASSPATSGFLYNEQFF. This chain links TRBV7-9 with TRBJ2-1, with 10 bases aligning to TRBD2. The CDR3 is 17 amino acids. The trim removed 5 bases at V and 3 bases at J, leaving 10 bases unmatched. CDR1 is SEHNR and CDR2 is FQNEAQ in the germline V gene (reference sequence).